This T cell receptor (beta chain) was retrieved from a study of early stage breast cancer tumors. Study findings and constraints: Commonly generated sequences made up most enriched TCRB sequences shared between patients. Chain pairing and CD4, CD8 or FOXP3 expression were not captured.

Concerning this clone itself: Its target is not known.

Each sample had two DNA replicates, roughly 0.5 ug blood or around 1.4 ug tissue. Profiling relied on immunoSEQ multiplex PCR, and the TCRdb table lists in-frame clones only, not all of them. The repertoire holds 9,500 to 10,000 clones, around three fifths seen once, with roughly 10% in the top ten. V gave up 1 base and J gave up 6 bases, with 14 bases separating them. The CDR3 covers 14 residues. Germline V gene data show CDR1 as SGHTS and CDR2 as YDEGEE. The sequenced sample was breast tumor tissue. V gene TRBV5-8 combines with J gene TRBJ2-7, with D unresolved. This TCR came from a person aged 55 to 75 with breast cancer. For the CDR3, the DNA is TGTGCCAGCAGCTTGCAGGAGATTACTGGCGAGCAGTACTTC. It is translated as CASSLQEITGEQYF.